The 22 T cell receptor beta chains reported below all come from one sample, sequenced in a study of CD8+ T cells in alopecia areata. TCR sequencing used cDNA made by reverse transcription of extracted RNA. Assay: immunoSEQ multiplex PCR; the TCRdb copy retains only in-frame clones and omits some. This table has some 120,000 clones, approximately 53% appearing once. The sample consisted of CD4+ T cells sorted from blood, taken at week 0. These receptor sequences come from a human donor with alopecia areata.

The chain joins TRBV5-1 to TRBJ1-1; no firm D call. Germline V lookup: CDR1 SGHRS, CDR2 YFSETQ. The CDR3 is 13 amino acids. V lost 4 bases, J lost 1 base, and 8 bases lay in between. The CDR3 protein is CASSTNQNTEAFF. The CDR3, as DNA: TGCGCCAGCAGCACGAATCAGAACACTGAAGCTTTCTTT.

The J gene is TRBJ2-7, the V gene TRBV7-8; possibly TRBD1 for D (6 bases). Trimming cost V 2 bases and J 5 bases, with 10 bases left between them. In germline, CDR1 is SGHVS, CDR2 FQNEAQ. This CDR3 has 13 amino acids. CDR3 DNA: TGTGCCAGCAGCTTAAACAGGGTTGACGAGCAGTACTTC. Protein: CASSLNRVDEQYF.

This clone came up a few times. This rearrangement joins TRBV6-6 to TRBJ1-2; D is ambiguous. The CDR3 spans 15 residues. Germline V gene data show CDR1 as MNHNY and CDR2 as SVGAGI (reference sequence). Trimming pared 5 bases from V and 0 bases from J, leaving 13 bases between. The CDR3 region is CASSGHGRSNYGYTF. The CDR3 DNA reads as TGTGCCAGCAGTGGCCATGGCAGGTCTAACTATGGCTACACCTTC.

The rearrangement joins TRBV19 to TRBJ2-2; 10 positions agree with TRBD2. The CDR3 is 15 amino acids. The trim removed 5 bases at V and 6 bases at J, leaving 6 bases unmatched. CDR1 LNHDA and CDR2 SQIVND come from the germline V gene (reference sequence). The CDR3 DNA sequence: TGTGCCAGTAGTCCGGGGACTAGCGCGGCCGGGGAGCTGTTTTTT. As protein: CASSPGTSAAGELFF. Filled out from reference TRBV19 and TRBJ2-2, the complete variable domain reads DGGITQSPKYLFRKEGQNVTLSCEQNLNHDAMYWYRQDPGQGLRLIYYSQIVNDFQKGDIAEGYSVSREKKESFPLTVTSAQKNPTAFYLCASSPGTSAAGELFFGEGSRLTVL.

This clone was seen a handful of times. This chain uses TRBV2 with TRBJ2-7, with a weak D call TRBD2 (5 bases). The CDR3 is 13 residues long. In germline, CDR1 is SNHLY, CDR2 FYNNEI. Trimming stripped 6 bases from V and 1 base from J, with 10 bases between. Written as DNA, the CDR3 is TGTGCCAGCAGGGCCGGCGGGTCCTACGAGCAGTACTTC. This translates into CASRAGGSYEQYF.

The CDR3: CASSLREQGTDTQYF. CDR3 sequence (DNA): TGCGCCAGCAGCTTGCGGGAACAGGGGACAGATACGCAGTATTTT. V usage is TRBV5-1 and J usage is TRBJ2-3, with 7 bases matching TRBD1. The germline V gene has CDR1 SGHRS and CDR2 YFSETQ. The CDR3 is 15 residues long. V was clipped by 1 base and J by 3 bases; unmatched bases: 5.

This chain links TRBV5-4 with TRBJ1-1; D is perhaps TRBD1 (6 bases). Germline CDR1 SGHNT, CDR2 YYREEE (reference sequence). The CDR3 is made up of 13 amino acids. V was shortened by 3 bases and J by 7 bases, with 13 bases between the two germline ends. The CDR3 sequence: CASSSAPGHEAFF. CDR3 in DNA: TGTGCCAGCAGCTCCGCCCCGGGACATGAAGCTTTCTTT.

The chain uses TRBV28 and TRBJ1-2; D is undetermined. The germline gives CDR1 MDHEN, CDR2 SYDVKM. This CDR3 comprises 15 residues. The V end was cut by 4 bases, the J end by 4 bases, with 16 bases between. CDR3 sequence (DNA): TGTGCCAGCAGTTCCTACCGCACAGCACCCTATGGCTACACCTTC. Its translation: CASSSYRTAPYGYTF.

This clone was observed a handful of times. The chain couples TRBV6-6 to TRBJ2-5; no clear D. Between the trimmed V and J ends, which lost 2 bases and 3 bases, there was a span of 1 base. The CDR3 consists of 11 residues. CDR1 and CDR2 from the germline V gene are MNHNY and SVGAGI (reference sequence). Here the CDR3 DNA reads TGTGCCAGCAGTTACAAAGAGACCCAGTACTTC. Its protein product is CASSYKETQYF.

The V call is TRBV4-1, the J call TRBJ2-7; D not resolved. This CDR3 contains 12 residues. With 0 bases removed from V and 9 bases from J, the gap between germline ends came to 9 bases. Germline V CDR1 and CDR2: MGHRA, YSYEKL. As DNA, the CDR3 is TGCGCCAGCAGCCAAGATAGGTCTTGGCAGTACTTC. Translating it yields CASSQDRSWQYF.

CDR3 sequence: CASSLGESSYNEQFF. CDR3 nucleotide sequence: TGCGCCAGCAGCTTGGGGGAGAGCTCCTACAATGAGCAGTTCTTC. The rearrangement joins TRBV5-1 to TRBJ2-1; weak D call: TRBD2 (5 bases). With 0 bases removed from V and 0 bases from J, the gap between germline ends came to 7 bases. Germline CDR1 and CDR2: SGHRS and YFSETQ. This CDR3 comprises 15 residues.

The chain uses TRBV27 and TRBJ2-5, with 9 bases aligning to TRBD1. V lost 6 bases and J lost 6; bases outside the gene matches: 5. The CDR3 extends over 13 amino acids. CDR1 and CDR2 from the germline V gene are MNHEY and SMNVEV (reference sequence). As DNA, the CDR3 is TGTGCCAGCAGACAGGGGGCCTTAAAGACCCAGTACTTC. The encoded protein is CASRQGALKTQYF.

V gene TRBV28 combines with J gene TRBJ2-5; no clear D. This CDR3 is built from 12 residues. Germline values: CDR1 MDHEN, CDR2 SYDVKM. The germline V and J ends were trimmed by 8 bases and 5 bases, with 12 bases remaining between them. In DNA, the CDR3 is TGTGCCAGCTATAATAATCGGGAGACCCAGTACTTC. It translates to CASYNNRETQYF.

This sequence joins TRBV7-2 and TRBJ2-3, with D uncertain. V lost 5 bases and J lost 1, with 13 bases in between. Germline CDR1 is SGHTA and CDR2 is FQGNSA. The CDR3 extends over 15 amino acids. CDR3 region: CASSPRVVGTDTQYF. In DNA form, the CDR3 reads TGTGCCAGCAGCCCAAGGGTGGTGGGCACAGATACGCAGTATTTT.

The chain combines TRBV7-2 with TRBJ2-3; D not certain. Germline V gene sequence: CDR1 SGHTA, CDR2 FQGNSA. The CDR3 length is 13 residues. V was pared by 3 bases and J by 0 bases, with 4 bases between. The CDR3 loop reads CASSLESTDTQYF. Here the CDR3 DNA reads TGTGCCAGCAGCTTGGAGAGCACAGATACGCAGTATTTT.

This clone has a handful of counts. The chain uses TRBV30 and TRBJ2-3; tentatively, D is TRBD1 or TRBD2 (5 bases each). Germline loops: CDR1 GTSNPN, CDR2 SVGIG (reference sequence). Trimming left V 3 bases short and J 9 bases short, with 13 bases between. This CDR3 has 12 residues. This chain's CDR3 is CAWREDRDTQYF. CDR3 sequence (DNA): TGTGCCTGGAGGGAGGATCGGGACACGCAGTATTTT.

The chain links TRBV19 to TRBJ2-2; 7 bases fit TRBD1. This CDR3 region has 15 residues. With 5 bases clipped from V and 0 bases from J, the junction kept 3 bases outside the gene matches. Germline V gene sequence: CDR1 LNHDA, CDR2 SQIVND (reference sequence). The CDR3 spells CASSRDRANTGELFF. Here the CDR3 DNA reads TGTGCCAGTAGTCGCGACAGGGCGAACACCGGGGAGCTGTTTTTT.

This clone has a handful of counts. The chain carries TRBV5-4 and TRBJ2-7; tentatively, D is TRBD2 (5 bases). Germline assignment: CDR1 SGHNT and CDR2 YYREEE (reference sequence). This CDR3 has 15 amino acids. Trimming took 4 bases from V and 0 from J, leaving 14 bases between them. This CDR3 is CASSTRTAGSYEQYF. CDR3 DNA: TGTGCCAGCAGCACCCGGACGGCGGGCTCCTACGAGCAGTACTTC.

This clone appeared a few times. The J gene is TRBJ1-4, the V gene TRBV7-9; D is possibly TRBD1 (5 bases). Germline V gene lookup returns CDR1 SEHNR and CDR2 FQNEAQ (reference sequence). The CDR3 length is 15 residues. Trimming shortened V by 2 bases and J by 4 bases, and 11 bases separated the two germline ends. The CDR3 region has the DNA TGTGCCAGCAGCTTAACTGACAGTTTTAATGAAAAACTGTTTTTT. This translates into CASSLTDSFNEKLFF.

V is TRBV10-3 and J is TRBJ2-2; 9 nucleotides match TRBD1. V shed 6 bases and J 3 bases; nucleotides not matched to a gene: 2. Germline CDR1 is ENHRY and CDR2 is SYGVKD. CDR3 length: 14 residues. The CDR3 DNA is TGTGCCATCAGAGGGACAGGGTACACCGGGGAGCTGTTTTTT. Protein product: CAIRGTGYTGELFF.

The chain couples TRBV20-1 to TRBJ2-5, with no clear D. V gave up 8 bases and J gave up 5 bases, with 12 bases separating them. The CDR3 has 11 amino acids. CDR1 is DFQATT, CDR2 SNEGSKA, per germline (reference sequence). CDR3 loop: CSIVPAETQYF. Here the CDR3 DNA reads TGCAGTATAGTCCCGGCGGAGACCCAGTACTTC.

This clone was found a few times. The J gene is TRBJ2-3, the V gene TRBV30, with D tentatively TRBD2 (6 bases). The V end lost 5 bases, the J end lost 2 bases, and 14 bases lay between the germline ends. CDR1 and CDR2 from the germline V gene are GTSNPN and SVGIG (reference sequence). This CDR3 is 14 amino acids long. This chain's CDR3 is CAWARGGNTDTQYF. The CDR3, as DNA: TGTGCCTGGGCCCGAGGAGGGAACACAGATACGCAGTATTTT.